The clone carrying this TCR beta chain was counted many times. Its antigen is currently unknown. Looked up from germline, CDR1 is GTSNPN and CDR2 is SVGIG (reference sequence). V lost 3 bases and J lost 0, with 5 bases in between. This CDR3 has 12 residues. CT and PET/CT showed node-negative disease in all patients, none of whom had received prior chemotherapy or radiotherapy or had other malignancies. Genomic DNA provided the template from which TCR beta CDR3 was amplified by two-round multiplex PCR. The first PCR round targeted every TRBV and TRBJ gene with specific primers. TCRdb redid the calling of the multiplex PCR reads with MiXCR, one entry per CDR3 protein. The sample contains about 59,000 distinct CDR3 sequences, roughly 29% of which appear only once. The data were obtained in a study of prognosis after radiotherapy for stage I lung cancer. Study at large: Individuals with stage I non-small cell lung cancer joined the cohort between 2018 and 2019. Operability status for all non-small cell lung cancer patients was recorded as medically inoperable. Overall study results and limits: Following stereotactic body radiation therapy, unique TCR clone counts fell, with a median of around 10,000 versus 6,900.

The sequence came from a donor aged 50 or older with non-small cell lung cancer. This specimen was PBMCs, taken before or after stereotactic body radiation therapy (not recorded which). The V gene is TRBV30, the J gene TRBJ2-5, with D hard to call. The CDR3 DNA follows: TGTGCCTGGAGCCGGGACCAAGAGACCCAGTACTTC. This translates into CAWSRDQETQYF.